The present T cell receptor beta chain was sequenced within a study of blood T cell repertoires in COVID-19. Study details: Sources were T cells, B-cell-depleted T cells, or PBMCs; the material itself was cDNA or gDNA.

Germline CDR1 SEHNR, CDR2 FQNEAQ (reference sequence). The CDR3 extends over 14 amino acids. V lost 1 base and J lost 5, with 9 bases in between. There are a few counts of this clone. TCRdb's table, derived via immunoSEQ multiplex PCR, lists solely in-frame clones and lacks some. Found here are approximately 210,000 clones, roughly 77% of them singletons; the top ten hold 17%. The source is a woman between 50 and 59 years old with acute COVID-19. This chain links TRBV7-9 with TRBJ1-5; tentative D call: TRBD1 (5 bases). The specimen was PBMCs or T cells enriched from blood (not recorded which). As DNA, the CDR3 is TGTGCCAGCAGCTTAGGCCAGGGTCATCAGCCCCAGCATTTT. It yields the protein CASSLGQGHQPQHF.